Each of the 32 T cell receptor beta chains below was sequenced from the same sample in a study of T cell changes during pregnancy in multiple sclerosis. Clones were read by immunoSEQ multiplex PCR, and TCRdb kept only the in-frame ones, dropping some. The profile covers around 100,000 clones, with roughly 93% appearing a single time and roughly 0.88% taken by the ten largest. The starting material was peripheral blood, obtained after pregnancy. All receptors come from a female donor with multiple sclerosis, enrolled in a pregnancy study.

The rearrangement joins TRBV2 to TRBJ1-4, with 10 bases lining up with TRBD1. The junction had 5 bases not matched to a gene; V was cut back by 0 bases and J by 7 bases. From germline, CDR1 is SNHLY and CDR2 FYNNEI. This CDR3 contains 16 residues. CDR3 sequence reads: CASSEALRDRGEKLFF. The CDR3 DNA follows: TGTGCCAGCAGTGAAGCGTTACGGGACAGGGGTGAAAAACTGTTTTTT.

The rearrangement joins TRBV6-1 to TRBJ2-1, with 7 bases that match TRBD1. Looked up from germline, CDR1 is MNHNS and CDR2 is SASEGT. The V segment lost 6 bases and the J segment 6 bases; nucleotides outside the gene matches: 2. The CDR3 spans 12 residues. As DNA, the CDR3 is TGTGCCAGCAGAAGACAGGGCAATGAGCAGTTCTTC. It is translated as CASRRQGNEQFF.

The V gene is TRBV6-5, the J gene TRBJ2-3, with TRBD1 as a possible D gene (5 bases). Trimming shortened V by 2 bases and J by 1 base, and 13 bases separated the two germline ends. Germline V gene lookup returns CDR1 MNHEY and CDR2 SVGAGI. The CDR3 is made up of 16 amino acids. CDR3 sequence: CASSYGHQARTDTQYF. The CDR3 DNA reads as TGTGCCAGCAGTTACGGACATCAGGCCCGCACAGATACGCAGTATTTT.

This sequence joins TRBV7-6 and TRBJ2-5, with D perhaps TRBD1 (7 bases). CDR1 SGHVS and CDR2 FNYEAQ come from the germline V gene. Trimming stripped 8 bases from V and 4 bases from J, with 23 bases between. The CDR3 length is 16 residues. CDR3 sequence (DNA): TGTGCCAGCGGACCGGGGAGGACAGGATTATCAGAGACCCAGTACTTC. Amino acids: CASGPGRTGLSETQYF.

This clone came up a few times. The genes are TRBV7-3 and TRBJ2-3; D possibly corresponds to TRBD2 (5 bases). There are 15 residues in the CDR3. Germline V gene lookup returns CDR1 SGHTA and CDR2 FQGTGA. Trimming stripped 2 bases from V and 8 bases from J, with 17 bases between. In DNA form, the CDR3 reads TGTGCCAGCAGCTTAGATAAGGGAGCTTGGGGTACGCAGTATTTT. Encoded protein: CASSLDKGAWGTQYF.

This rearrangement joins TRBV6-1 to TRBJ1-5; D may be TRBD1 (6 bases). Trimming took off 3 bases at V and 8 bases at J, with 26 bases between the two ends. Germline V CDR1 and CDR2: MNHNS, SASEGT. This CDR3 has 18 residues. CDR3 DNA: TGTGCCAGCAGTGATCCCCAAATGGGGGGGCGCCGGGGGAAGCCCCAGCATTTT. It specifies CASSDPQMGGRRGKPQHF.

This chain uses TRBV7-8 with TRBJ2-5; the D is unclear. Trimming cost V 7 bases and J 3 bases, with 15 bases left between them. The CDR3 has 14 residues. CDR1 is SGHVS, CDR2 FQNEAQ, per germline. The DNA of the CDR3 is TGTGCCAGCACCACCCTCGGGTTAGAAGAGACCCAGTACTTC. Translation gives CASTTLGLEETQYF.

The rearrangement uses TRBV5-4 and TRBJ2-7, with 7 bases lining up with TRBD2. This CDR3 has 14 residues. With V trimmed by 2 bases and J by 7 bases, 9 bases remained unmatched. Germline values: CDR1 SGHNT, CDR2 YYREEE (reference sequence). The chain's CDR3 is CASSLKRGREEQYF. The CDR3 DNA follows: TGTGCCAGCAGCTTAAAACGGGGGAGGGAAGAGCAGTACTTC.

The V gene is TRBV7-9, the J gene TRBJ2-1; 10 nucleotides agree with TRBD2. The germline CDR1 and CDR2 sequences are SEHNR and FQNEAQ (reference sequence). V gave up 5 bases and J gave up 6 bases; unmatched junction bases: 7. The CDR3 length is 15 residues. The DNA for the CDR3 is TGTGCCAGCAGCCAGACTAGCGGGCCCCCCAATGAGCAGTTCTTC. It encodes CASSQTSGPPNEQFF. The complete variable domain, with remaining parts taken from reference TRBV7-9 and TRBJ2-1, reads DTGVSQNPRHKITKRGQNVTFRCDPISEHNRLYWYRQTLGQGPEFLTYFQNEAQLEKSRLLSDRFSAERPKGSFSTLEIQRTEQGDSAMYLCASSQTSGPPNEQFFGPGTRLTVL.

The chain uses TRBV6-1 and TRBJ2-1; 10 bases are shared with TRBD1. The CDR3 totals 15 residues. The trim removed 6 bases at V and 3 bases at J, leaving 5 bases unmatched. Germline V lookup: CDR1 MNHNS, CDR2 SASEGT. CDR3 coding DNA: TGTGCCAGCAGGCGACAGGGGGCGGGCTACAATGAGCAGTTCTTC. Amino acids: CASRRQGAGYNEQFF.

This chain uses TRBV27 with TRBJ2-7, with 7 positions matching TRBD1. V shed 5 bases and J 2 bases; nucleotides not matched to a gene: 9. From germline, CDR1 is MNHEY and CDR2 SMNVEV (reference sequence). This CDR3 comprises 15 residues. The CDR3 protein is CASSPQGWLTYEQYF. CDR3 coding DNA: TGTGCCAGCAGTCCACAGGGGTGGTTAACCTACGAGCAGTACTTC.

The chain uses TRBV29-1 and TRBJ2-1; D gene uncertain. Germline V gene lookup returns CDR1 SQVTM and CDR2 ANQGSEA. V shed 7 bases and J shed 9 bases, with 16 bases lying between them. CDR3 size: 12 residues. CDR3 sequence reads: CSARADSSEQFF. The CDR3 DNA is TGCAGCGCCCGAGCCGACTCCAGTGAGCAGTTCTTC.

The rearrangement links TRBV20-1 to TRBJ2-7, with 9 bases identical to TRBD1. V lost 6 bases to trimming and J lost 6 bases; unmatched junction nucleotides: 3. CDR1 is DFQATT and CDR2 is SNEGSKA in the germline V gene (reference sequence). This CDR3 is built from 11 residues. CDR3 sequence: CSADRGGEQYF. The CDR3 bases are TGCAGTGCAGACAGGGGGGGCGAGCAGTACTTC.

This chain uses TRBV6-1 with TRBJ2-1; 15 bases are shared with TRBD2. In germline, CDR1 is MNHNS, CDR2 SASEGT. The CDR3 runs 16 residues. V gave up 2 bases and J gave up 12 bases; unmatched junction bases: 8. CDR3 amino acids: CASSEMWTSGRDVQFF. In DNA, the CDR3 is TGTGCCAGCAGTGAAATGTGGACTAGCGGGAGGGACGTGCAGTTCTTC.

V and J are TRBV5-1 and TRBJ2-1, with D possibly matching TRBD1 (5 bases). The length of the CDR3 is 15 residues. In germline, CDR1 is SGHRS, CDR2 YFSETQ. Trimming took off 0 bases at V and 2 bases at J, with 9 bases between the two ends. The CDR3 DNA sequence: TGCGCCAGCAGCTTGGCAGGGCAAACCTACAATGAGCAGTTCTTC. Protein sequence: CASSLAGQTYNEQFF.

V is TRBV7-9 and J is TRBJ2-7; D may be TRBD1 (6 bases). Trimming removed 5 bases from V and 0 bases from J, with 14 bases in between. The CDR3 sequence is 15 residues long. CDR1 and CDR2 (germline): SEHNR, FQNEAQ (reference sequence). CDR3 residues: CASSPTTGSSYEQYF. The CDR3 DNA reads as TGTGCCAGCAGCCCTACGACAGGATCCTCCTACGAGCAGTACTTC.

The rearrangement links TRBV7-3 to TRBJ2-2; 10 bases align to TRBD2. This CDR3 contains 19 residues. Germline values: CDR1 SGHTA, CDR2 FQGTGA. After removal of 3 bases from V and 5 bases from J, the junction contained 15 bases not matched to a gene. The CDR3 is CASSLTSGRAPMGTGELFF. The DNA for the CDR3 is TGTGCCAGCAGCTTGACGAGCGGGAGGGCCCCGATGGGAACCGGGGAGCTGTTTTTT.

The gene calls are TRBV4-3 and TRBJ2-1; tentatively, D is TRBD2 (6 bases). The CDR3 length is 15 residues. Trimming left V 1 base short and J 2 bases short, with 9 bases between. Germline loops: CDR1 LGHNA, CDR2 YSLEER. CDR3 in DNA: TGCGCCAGCAGCCAAGCCGGGGGAACCTACAATGAGCAGTTCTTC. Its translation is CASSQAGGTYNEQFF.

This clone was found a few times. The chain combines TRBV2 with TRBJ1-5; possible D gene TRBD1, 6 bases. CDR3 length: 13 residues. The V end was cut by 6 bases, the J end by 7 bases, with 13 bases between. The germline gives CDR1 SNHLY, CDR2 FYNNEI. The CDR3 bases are TGTGCCAGCAGCCCAGGGGAACGGCAGCCCCAGCATTTT. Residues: CASSPGERQPQHF.

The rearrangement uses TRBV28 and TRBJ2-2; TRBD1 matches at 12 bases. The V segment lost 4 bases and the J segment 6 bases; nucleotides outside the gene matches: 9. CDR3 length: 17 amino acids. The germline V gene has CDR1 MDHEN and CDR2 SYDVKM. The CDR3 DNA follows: TGTGCCAGCAGTTCACTCCCGGGACAGGGGGCGTCCGGGGAGCTGTTTTTT. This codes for CASSSLPGQGASGELFF.

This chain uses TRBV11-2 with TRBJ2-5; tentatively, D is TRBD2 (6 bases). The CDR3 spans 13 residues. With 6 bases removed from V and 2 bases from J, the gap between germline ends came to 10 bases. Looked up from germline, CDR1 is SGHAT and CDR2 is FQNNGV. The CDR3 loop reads CASSSGVQETQYF. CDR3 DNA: TGTGCCAGCAGTTCGGGAGTTCAAGAGACCCAGTACTTC. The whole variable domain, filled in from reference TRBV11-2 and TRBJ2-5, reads EAGVAQSPRYKIIEKRQSVAFWCNPISGHATLYWYQQILGQGPKLLIQFQNNGVVDDSQLPKDRFSAERLKGVDSTLKIQPAKLEDSAVYLCASSSGVQETQYFGPGTRLLVL.

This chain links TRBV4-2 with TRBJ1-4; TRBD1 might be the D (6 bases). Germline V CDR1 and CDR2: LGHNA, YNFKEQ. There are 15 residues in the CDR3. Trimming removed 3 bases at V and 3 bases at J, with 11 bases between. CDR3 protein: CASSQGGASNEKLFF. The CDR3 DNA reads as TGTGCCAGCAGCCAGGGGGGGGCCTCTAATGAAAAACTGTTTTTT.

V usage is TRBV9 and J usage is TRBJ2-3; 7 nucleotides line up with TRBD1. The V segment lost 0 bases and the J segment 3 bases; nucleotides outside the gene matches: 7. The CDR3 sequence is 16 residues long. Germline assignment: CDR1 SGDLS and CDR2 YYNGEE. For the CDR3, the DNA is TGTGCCAGCAGCGTAGGTGTAGGGGGCTCGACAGATACGCAGTATTTT. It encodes CASSVGVGGSTDTQYF.

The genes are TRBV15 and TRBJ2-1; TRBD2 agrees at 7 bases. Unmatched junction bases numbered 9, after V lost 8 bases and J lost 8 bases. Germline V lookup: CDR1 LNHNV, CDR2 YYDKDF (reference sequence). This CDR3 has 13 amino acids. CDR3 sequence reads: CATGEGGSYEQFF. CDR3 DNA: TGTGCCACCGGGGAGGGAGGGTCCTATGAGCAGTTCTTC.

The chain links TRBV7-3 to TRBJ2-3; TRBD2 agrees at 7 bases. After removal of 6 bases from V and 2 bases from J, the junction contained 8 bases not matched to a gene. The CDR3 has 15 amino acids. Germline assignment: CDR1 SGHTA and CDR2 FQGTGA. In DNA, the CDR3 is TGTGCCAGCAGTGGCTTAGCGGGTGTCACAGATACGCAGTATTTT. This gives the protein CASSGLAGVTDTQYF.

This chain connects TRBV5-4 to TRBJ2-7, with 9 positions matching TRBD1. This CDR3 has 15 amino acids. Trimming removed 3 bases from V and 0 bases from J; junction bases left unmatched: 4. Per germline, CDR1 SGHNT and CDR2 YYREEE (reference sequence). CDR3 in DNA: TGTGCCAGCAGCTGGGACAGGGTAAACTCCTACGAGCAGTACTTC. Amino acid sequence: CASSWDRVNSYEQYF.

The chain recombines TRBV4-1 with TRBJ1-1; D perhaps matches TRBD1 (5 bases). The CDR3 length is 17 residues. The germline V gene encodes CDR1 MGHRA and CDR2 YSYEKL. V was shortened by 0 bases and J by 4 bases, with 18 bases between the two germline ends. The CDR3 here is CASSQDEVGRASTEAFF. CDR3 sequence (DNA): TGCGCCAGCAGCCAAGATGAGGTTGGCAGGGCGAGCACTGAAGCTTTCTTT.

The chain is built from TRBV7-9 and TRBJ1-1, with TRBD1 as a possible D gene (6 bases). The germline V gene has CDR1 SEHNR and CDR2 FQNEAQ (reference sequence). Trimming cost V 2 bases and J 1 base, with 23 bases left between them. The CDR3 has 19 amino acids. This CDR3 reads CASSLTGGNRAGQNTEAFF. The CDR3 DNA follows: TGTGCCAGCAGCTTAACGGGTGGCAACAGGGCTGGGCAGAACACTGAAGCTTTCTTT. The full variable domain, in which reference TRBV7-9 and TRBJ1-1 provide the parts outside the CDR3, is DTGVSQNPRHKITKRGQNVTFRCDPISEHNRLYWYRQTLGQGPEFLTYFQNEAQLEKSRLLSDRFSAERPKGSFSTLEIQRTEQGDSAMYLCASSLTGGNRAGQNTEAFFGQGTRLTVV.

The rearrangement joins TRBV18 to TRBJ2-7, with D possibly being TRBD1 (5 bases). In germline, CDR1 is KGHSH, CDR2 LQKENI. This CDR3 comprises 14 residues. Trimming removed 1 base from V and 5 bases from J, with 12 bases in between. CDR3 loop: CASSPRSGFHEQYF. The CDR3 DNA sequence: TGTGCCAGCTCACCACGTTCAGGGTTCCACGAGCAGTACTTC.

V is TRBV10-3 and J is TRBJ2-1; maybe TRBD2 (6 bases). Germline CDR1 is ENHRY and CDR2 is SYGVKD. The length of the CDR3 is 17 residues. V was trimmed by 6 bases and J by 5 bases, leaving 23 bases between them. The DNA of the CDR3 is TGTGCCATCAGCGATACTCCCGGGCCCCCGGGGGACAATGAGCAGTTCTTC. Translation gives CAISDTPGPPGDNEQFF.

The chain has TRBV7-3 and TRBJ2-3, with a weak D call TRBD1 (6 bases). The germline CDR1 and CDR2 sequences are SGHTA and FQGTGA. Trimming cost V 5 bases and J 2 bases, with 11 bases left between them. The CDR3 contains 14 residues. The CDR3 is CASSVDRNTDTQYF. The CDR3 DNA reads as TGTGCCAGCAGCGTAGACAGGAACACAGATACGCAGTATTTT.

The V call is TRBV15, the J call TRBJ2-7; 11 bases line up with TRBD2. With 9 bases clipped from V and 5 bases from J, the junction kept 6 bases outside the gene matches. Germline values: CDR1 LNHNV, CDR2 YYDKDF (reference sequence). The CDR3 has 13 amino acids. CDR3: CATTSGSVNEQYF. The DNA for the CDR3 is TGTGCCACTACTAGCGGGAGCGTAAACGAGCAGTACTTC.